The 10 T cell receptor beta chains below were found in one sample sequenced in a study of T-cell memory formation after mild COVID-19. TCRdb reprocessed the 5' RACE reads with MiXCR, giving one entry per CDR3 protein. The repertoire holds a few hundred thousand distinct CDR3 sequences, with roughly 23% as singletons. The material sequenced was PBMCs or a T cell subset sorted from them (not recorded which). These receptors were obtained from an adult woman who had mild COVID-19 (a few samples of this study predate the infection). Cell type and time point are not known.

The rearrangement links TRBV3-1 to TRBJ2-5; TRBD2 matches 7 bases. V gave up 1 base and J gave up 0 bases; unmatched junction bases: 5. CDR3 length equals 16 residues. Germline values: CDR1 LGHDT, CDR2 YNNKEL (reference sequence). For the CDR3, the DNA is TGTGCCAGCAGCCAAGCACGGACTAGATACCAAGAGACCCAGTACTTC. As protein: CASSQARTRYQETQYF.

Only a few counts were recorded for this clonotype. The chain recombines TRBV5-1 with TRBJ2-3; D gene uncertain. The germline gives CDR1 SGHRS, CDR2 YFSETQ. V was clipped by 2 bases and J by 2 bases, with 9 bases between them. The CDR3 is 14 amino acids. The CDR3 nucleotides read TGCGCCAGCAGCTTCGAGCAAATCACAGATACGCAGTATTTT. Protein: CASSFEQITDTQYF.

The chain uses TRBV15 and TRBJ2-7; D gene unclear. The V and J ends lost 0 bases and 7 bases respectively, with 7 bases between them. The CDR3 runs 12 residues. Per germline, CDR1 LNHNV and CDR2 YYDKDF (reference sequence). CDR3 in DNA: TGTGCCACCAGCAGAGATGGTGGGGAGCAGTACTTC. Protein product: CATSRDGGEQYF.

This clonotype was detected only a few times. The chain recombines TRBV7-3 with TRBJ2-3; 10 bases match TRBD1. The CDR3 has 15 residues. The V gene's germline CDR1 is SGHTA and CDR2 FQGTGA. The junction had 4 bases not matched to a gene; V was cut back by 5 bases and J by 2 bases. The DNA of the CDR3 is TGTGCCAGCAGCATAGGGACAGGGGACACAGATACGCAGTATTTT. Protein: CASSIGTGDTDTQYF.

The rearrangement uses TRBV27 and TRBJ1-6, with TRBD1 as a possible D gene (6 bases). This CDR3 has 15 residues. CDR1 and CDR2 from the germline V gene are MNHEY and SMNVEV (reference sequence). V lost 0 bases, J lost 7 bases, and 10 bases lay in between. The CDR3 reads CASSLSAGANSPLHF. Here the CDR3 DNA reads TGTGCCAGCAGTTTATCGGCAGGGGCGAATTCACCCCTCCACTTT.

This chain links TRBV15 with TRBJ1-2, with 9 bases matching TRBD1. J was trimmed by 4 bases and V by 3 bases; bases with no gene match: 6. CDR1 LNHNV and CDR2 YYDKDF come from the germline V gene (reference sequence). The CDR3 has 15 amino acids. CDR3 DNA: TGTGCCACCAGCAGGGAACAGGGGGCGAGCTATGGCTACACCTTC. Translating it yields CATSREQGASYGYTF.

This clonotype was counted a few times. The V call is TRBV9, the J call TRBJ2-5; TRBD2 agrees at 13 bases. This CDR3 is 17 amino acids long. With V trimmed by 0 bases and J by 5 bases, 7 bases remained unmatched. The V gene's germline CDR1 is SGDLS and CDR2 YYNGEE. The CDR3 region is CASSVATSGRAAETQYF. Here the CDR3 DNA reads TGTGCCAGCAGCGTAGCTACTAGCGGGAGGGCGGCGGAGACCCAGTACTTC.

The CDR3 reads CASSPDRGSTEAFF. DNA for the CDR3: TGCGCCAGCAGCCCCGACAGGGGTAGCACTGAAGCTTTCTTT. The chain uses TRBV5-1 and TRBJ1-1, with TRBD1 identical over 8 bases. This CDR3 is 14 amino acids long. The junction had 6 bases not matched to a gene; V was cut back by 4 bases and J by 4 bases. Germline CDR1 is SGHRS and CDR2 is YFSETQ.

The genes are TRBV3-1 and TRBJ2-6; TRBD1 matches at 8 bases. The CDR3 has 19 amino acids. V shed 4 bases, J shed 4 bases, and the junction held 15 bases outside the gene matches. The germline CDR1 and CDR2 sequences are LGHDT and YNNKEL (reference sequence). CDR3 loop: CASSPLKGQGFAGANVLTF. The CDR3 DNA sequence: TGTGCCAGCAGCCCTTTAAAAGGACAGGGATTCGCCGGGGCCAACGTCCTGACTTTC.

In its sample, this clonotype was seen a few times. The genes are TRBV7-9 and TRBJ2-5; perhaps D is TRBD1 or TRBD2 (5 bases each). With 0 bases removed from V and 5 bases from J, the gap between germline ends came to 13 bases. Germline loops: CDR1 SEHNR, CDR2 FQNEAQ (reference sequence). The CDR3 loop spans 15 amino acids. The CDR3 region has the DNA TGTGCCAGCAGCTTAGCGCCACGGGGCCAGGAGACCCAGTACTTC. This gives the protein CASSLAPRGQETQYF.